This T cell receptor beta chain originates from a study of vaccination effects on CD4 cells after COVID-19. Germline assignment: CDR1 LNHDA and CDR2 SQIVND (reference sequence). The V and J ends lost 3 bases and 1 base respectively, with 6 bases between them. CDR3 length: 13 residues. As regards this clone: Its antigen is currently unknown.

Before sequencing, viral peptide pools were used by the ViraFEST assay to expand antigen-specific CD4+ T cells. Between days 10 and 11 of culture, CD4+ T cells were separated out. Two-dose vaccination with either BNT162b2 or mRNA-1273 was given to the participants. Data came from immunoSEQ multiplex PCR; TCRdb stores just in-frame clones and leaves some out. The top ten clones hold more than 0.85% of a sample with about 66,000 clones, about 80% of them seen once. The rearrangement uses TRBV19 and TRBJ1-1; D uncertain. This sequence was found in a human donor who received a COVID-19 vaccine. The sample here was CD4+ T cells from PBMCs cultured with HCoV-OC43 spike peptides, taken after COVID-19 vaccination. Subset defined: HCoV-OC43 spike overlapping peptide pool stimulation. DNA for the CDR3: TGTGCCAGTAGTATTAGTTCGAACACTGAAGCTTTCTTT. Encoded protein: CASSISSNTEAFF. The full variable domain, in which reference TRBV19 and TRBJ1-1 provide the parts outside the CDR3, is DGGITQSPKYLFRKEGQNVTLSCEQNLNHDAMYWYRQDPGQGLRLIYYSQIVNDFQKGDIAEGYSVSREKKESFPLTVTSAQKNPTAFYLCASSISSNTEAFFGQGTRLTVV.